The T cell receptor (beta chain) under discussion was sequenced for a study of blood T cells in healthy people across ages. Study-wide findings and caveats: Underestimates were what the diversity estimates from one million T cells were considered to be. Older age went with lower TCR beta diversity per million T cells, in a roughly linear way.

Regarding this clonotype: Its specificity is not known.

A second about 6 to 11 cycle PCR used barcoded and J-beta primers. From the 5' RACE reads, TCRdb called clonotypes with MiXCR, one entry per CDR3 protein. The sample shows hundreds of thousands of distinct CDR3 sequences, approximately 49% of them seen only once. Germline V CDR1 and CDR2: MNHEY, SMNVEV (reference sequence). There are 15 residues in the CDR3. V lost 1 base and J 5 bases, leaving 12 bases between the germline ends. Researchers collected around 10 milliliters of peripheral blood from every single donor. PBMCs were isolated at a quantity of at least 7 million per sample. This clonotype was obtained from a man between 25 and 39 years old in good health. The specimen was blood. This chain joins TRBV27 and TRBJ2-1, with a possible D match to TRBD2 (5 bases). CDR3 coding DNA: TGTGCCAGCAGTTTATTGAGGGAAGTGGACAATGAGCAGTTCTTC. This encodes CASSLLREVDNEQFF.